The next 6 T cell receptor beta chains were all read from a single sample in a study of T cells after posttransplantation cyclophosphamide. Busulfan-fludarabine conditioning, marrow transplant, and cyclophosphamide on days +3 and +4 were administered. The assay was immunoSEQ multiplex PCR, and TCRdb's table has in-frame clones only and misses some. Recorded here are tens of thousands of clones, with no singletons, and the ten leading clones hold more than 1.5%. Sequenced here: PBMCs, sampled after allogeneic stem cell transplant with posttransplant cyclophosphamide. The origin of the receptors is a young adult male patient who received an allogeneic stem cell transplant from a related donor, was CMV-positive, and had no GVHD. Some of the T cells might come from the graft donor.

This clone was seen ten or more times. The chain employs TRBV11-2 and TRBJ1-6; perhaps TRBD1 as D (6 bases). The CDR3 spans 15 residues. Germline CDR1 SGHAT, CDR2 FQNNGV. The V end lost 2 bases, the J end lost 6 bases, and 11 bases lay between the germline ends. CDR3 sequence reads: CASSLLGQPNSPLHF. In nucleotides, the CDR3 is TGTGCCAGCAGCTTATTAGGACAGCCTAATTCACCCCTCCACTTT.

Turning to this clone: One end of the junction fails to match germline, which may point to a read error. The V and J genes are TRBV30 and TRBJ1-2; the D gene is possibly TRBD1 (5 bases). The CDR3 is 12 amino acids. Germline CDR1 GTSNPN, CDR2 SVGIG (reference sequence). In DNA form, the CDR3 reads TGTACCTGGAGTCGGCCGGAGGGGGGCTACACCTTC. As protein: CTWSRPEGGYTF.

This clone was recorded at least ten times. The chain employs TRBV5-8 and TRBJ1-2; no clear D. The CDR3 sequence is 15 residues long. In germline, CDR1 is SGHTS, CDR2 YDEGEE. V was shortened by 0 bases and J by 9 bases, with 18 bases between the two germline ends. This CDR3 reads CASSLDWETAVSYTF. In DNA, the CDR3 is TGTGCCAGCAGCTTGGATTGGGAGACTGCTGTAAGCTACACCTTC.

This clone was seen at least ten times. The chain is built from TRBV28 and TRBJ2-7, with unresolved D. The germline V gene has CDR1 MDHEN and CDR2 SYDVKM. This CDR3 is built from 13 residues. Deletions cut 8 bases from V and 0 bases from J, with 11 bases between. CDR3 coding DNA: TGTGCCAGCGAAGAGAGCTTCTCCTACGAGCAGTACTTC. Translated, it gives CASEESFSYEQYF. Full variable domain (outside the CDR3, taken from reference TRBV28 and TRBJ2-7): DVKVTQSSRYLVKRTGEKVFLECVQDMDHENMFWYRQDPGLGLRLIYFSYDVKMKEKGDIPEGYSVSREKKERFSLILESASTNQTSMYLCASEESFSYEQYFGPGTRLTVT.

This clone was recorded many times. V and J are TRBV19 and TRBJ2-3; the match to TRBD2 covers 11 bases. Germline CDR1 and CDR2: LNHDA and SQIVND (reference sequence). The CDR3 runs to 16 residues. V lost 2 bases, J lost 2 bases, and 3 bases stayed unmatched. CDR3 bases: TGTGCCAGTAGTATACTGACTAGCGGGGCCACAGATACGCAGTATTTT. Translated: CASSILTSGATDTQYF.

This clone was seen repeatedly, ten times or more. DNA for the CDR3: TGTGCCAGCAGAGGGGGCCCTCTCCAAGAGACCCAGTACTTC. Protein: CASRGGPLQETQYF. The chain links TRBV6-4 to TRBJ2-5; 7 bases are a match to TRBD1. This CDR3 comprises 14 residues. Germline CDR1 reads MRHNA; CDR2 reads SNTAGT. V lost 6 bases, J lost 1 base, and 5 bases stayed unmatched.